These T cell receptor beta chains were read from a single sample in a study of blood T cell repertoires in COVID-19. The repertoire was sequenced with immunoSEQ multiplex PCR; TCRdb's copy has only in-frame clones and lacks some. The data hold 65,000 to 100,000 clones, with 70% to 85% observed a single time. Material for sequencing was peripheral blood. The receptors come from a human donor in a cohort sampled during active COVID-19. Each CDR3 is given with its conserved first and last residue. A D gene is named only where the DNA matches it firmly. The size entry is marked missing in some rows and otherwise reads once, few, many or a size class.

TRBD1	-	TRBV5-1	TRBJ1-1	CASRAGTGGNTEAFF	TGCGCCAGCAGGGCCGGGACAGGGGGCAACACTGAAGCTTTCTTT
-	once	TRBV5-5	TRBJ1-5	CASSLNLQGHQPQHF	TGTGCCAGCAGCTTAAATCTTCAGGGCCATCAGCCCCAGCATTTT
-	-	TRBV5-1	TRBJ2-6	CASSFDRPRSSGANVLTF	TGCGCCAGCAGCTTCGACAGGCCAAGAAGCTCTGGGGCCAACGTCCTGACTTTC
-	-	TRBV5-1	TRBJ2-5	CASSYRDKGMETQYF	TGCGCCAGCAGCTATCGGGACAAGGGCATGGAGACCCAGTACTTC
TRBD1	once	TRBV5-6	TRBJ2-1	CASSLVADRGVGNEQFF	TGTGCCAGCAGCTTGGTGGCGGACAGGGGAGTGGGTAATGAGCAGTTCTTC
TRBD1	-	TRBV5-1	TRBJ2-1	CASSWNPGTGSNEQFF	TGCGCCAGCAGCTGGAACCCCGGGACAGGGTCTAATGAGCAGTTCTTC
TRBD1	-	TRBV7-8	TRBJ1-1	CASSPGGRNTEAFF	TGTGCCAGCAGCCCAGGGGGAAGGAACACTGAAGCTTTCTTT
-	-	TRBV7-3	TRBJ2-1	CASSPDRHNEQFF	TGTGCCAGCAGCCCCGACAGACACAATGAGCAGTTCTTC
-	-	TRBV7-9	TRBJ1-6	CASSLGSGSPLHF	TGTGCCAGCAGCTTAGGATCGGGTTCACCCCTCCACTTT
-	-	TRBV5-8	TRBJ1-5	CASSQVDRWSNQPQHF	TGTGCCAGCAGCCAGGTAGACAGATGGAGCAATCAGCCCCAGCATTTT
TRBD1	-	TRBV19	TRBJ1-5	CASSIRTGGFGSNQPQHF	TGTGCCAGTAGTATACGTACAGGGGGGTTCGGGAGCAATCAGCCCCAGCATTTT
-	few	TRBV5-6	TRBJ1-5	CASSLFRGGYQPQHF	TGTGCCAGCAGCTTGTTCAGGGGAGGGTATCAGCCCCAGCATTTT
TRBD2	-	TRBV4-1	TRBJ2-1	CASSQGYVIAGDSYNEQFF	TGCGCCAGCAGCCAAGGTTACGTCATAGCGGGGGACTCCTACAATGAGCAGTTCTTC
TRBD2	-	TRBV7-9	TRBJ2-7	CASSGGLAGGAYEQYF	TGTGCCAGCAGCGGCGGACTAGCGGGGGGGGCCTACGAGCAGTACTTC